This T cell receptor (beta chain) emerged from a study of CD8 T cells in Susac syndrome (dated by TCRdb to between 2018 and 2020). General notes on the study: Repertoire sequencing was used to test whether CD8+ T cell activation and differentiation in Susac syndrome was antigen driven. The study compared CD8+ T cell repertoire clonality among over ten healthy donors, roughly 14 Susac syndrome patients and around 16 multiple sclerosis patients. Beyond this particular receptor, the publication reports: The study acknowledged that relatively few individuals were included in the TCR sequencing and HLA analysis.

RNA was extracted with the RNeasy kit and about 0.5 to 1 ug was reverse transcribed using random hexamers. The immunoSEQ multiplex PCR assay, which covers 54 Vbeta and 13 Jbeta segments, was used to amplify TCR beta CDR3 regions. Bias from PCR amplification was corrected by using a synthetic template baseline for primer optimization and for computational correction. As for how the authors treated the data: Reads were annotated to V, D and J genes according to IMGT and were analyzed with immunoSEQ Analyzer, with only productive sequences retained. Clonality was calculated as one minus the Shannon entropy normalized by log2 of the number of productive unique sequences. For each patient and control, public and private clones were evaluated among the 100 most prevalent clones. Susac-specific clones were defined as absent from healthy and MS cohorts, over a thousand published viral clones and other ImmuneACCESS disease sequences. The raw public data were reprocessed by TCRdb itself: fastp quality trimming at Q25, MiXCR clonotype calling, in-frame beta chains only. Entries that share a CDR3 protein sequence are merged under the most common genes and DNA. None of the V and J calls come from the authors' own analysis; TCRdb made them. Within this sample are fewer than 350,000 distinct CDR3 sequences, with 70% to 90% of them counted one time only. The ten largest account for around 0.18% of the sample.

The CDR3 holds 11 amino acids from the cysteine to the phenylalanine. The kept DNA is CDR3 alone, 33 bases in frame from the first base. The germline V gene supplies CDR1 MNHEY and CDR2 SVGAGI. V drops 8 bases and J drops 6 bases, leaving 8 bases in between. Peripheral blood CD8+ and CD4+ T cells from healthy donors, Susac syndrome patients and multiple sclerosis patients were profiled using high-throughput TCR beta sequencing. Multiple sclerosis controls were treatment-naive patients with stable or active relapsing-remitting disease fulfilling revised McDonald criteria. Bulk CD8+ and CD4+ T cells were purified by magnetic negative isolation, whereas CD8+ TEMRA cells were enriched by FACS. Blood was drawn into EDTA tubes, processed within 24 hours, and PBMCs were isolated by density gradient centrifugation. PBMCs intended for TCR sequencing were cryopreserved in liquid nitrogen and were subsequently thawed in a 37 degrees C water bath. Purity of sorted or isolated CD4+, CD8+ and CD8+ TEMRA cells was at least 90%.

About this clonotype: The specificity of this receptor is unknown. No clone much larger than this one lies a single base away; base qualities are absent.

The specimen sequenced was CD8+ T cells from PBMCs. The sequence links TRBV6-5 to TRBJ1-5; a confident D gene designation cannot be given. The source of this sequence is a human donor with multiple sclerosis. In nucleotide form, the sequence is TGTGCCAGCCCCGAGGGTCAGCCCCAGCATTTT. Its translation reads: CASPEGQPQHF.